A single sample is the source of the 20 T cell receptor beta chains below, sequenced in a study of CD8 T cells in ankylosing spondylitis. Each CDR3 protein gets one entry after TCRdb re-called the 5' RACE reads with MiXCR. The sample yields about 400,000 distinct CDR3 sequences, around 20% seen once. Sequenced input: blood, either unsorted or a sorted T cell fraction (not recorded which). The receptor set was obtained from a male donor with ankylosing spondylitis or in good health (not recorded which).

The chain carries TRBV12-3 or TRBV12-4 and TRBJ2-2; 8 positions match TRBD1. Trimming took 3 bases from V and 3 from J; bases not matched to a gene: 3. The CDR3 has 15 amino acids. CDR3 sequence reads: CASSFAGGDTGELFF. Here the CDR3 DNA reads TGTGCCAGCAGTTTTGCAGGGGGCGACACCGGGGAGCTGTTTTTT.

This clonotype was counted between two and nine times. This rearrangement joins TRBV28 to TRBJ2-5, with D tentatively TRBD2 (6 bases). Germline V gene data show CDR1 as MDHEN and CDR2 as SYDVKM. This CDR3 comprises 13 residues. The V end was cut by 6 bases, the J end by 5 bases, with 13 bases between. For the CDR3, the DNA is TGTGCCAGCAGGTCGATAGGGAGGGAGACCCAGTACTTC. Its protein product is CASRSIGRETQYF.

J is TRBJ2-3 and V is TRBV12-3 or TRBV12-4; D possibly corresponds to TRBD2 (5 bases). The CDR3 covers 14 residues. V lost 3 bases to trimming and J lost 7 bases, with 14 bases between them. The chain's CDR3 is CASSFIRDLNTQYF. The CDR3 DNA reads TGTGCCAGCAGTTTTATTCGGGATTTGAATACGCAGTATTTT.

This clonotype showed up just a few times. This chain's CDR3 is CASSQASGGLTDTQYF. For the CDR3, the DNA is TGTGCCAGCAGCCAGGCTAGCGGGGGTCTCACAGATACGCAGTATTTT. The genes are TRBV4-2 and TRBJ2-3; TRBD2 aligns across 10 bases. The CDR3 has 16 amino acids. Germline V gene data show CDR1 as LGHNA and CDR2 as YNFKEQ. V shed 3 bases and J 2 bases; nucleotides not matched to a gene: 5.

V is TRBV15 and J is TRBJ2-7, with a weak D call TRBD1 (6 bases). Trimming left V 6 bases short and J 1 base short, with 16 bases between. Germline V lookup: CDR1 LNHNV, CDR2 YYDKDF (reference sequence). The CDR3 extends over 15 amino acids. The chain's CDR3 is CATSYATGESYEQYF. The DNA for the CDR3 is TGTGCCACCAGTTATGCGACAGGCGAATCCTACGAGCAGTACTTC.

This chain joins TRBV4-1 and TRBJ2-3; D not certain. Per the germline V gene, CDR1 is MGHRA and CDR2 is YSYEKL. Trimming took 0 bases from V and 5 from J, leaving 3 bases between them. The CDR3 runs 12 residues. The CDR3 DNA sequence: TGCGCCAGCAGCCAAGATCTAGATACGCAGTATTTT. Protein: CASSQDLDTQYF.

This clonotype came up a few times. The CDR3 bases are TGTGCCAGCAGTTTCCTGGGGGCCTACGAGCAGTACTTC. Translated, it gives CASSFLGAYEQYF. The chain carries TRBV27 and TRBJ2-7; D possibly uses TRBD1 or TRBD2 (5 bases each). Per germline, CDR1 MNHEY and CDR2 SMNVEV (reference sequence). V shed 3 bases and J shed 2 bases, with 8 bases lying between them. There are 13 residues in the CDR3.

The CDR3, as DNA: TGCAGTGTTCGGACAGCGGACGTTTACTACGAGCAGTACTTC. Amino acid sequence: CSVRTADVYYEQYF. V usage is TRBV20-1 and J usage is TRBJ2-7; weak D call: TRBD1 (6 bases). CDR1 and CDR2 (germline): DFQATT, SNEGSKA (reference sequence). The V end was cut by 7 bases, the J end by 3 bases, with 19 bases between. The CDR3 loop spans 14 amino acids.

This clonotype was found many times. The rearrangement joins TRBV4-2 to TRBJ2-7, with D possibly TRBD2 on 5 matching bases. This CDR3 is 15 amino acids long. The V end was cut by 0 bases, the J end by 1 base, with 10 bases between. The germline V gene has CDR1 LGHNA and CDR2 YNFKEQ. The DNA of the CDR3 is TGTGCCAGCAGCCAAGAGGGCGGGCCTTCCTACGAGCAGTACTTC. Protein sequence: CASSQEGGPSYEQYF.

This clonotype has only a few counts. The CDR3 reads CSARPPDRGPEQYF. CDR3 bases: TGCAGTGCTAGACCCCCGGACAGGGGTCCCGAGCAGTACTTC. This chain uses TRBV20-1 with TRBJ2-7, with TRBD1 matching 9 bases. J lost 6 bases, V lost 2 bases, and 8 bases had no gene match. Germline V lookup: CDR1 DFQATT, CDR2 SNEGSKA (reference sequence). The CDR3 totals 14 residues.

The chain links TRBV10-3 to TRBJ2-3; D is uncertain. The CDR3 has 16 amino acids. Germline V gene lookup returns CDR1 ENHRY and CDR2 SYGVKD. V lost 1 base, J lost 7 bases, and 18 bases lay in between. This CDR3 is CAISEFVSPSTHTQYF. In DNA, the CDR3 is TGTGCCATCAGTGAGTTTGTTAGCCCTTCGACTCATACGCAGTATTTT.

This clonotype was counted a few times. The chain uses TRBV7-8 and TRBJ1-1; D is unresolved. Germline V lookup: CDR1 SGHVS, CDR2 FQNEAQ. Trimming stripped 5 bases from V and 7 bases from J, with 8 bases between. The CDR3 is made up of 11 amino acids. In DNA form, the CDR3 reads TGTGCCAGCAGCCTCACAAATGAAGCTTTCTTT. Amino acid sequence: CASSLTNEAFF.

This clonotype has just a few counts. This chain uses TRBV20-1 with TRBJ2-1; D might be TRBD1 (7 bases). Germline loops: CDR1 DFQATT, CDR2 SNEGSKA (reference sequence). V was shortened by 3 bases and J by 0 bases, with 15 bases between the two germline ends. The CDR3 length is 16 residues. CDR3 in DNA: TGCAGTGCTAGGTCCGGAGGGGGCAGCTCCTACAATGAGCAGTTCTTC. Translation: CSARSGGGSSYNEQFF.

The sample holds a few counts of this clonotype. The genes are TRBV9 and TRBJ2-2; either TRBD1 or TRBD2 may supply D (6 bases each). Trimming removed 1 base from V and 4 bases from J, with 20 bases in between. CDR3 length equals 18 residues. The V gene's germline CDR1 is SGDLS and CDR2 YYNGEE. The CDR3 spells CASSVSTGLRGITGELFF. The DNA of the CDR3 is TGTGCCAGCAGCGTATCTACAGGGCTCCGGGGGATCACCGGGGAGCTGTTTTTT.

This clonotype was recorded a few times. The gene calls are TRBV6-5 and TRBJ2-7; TRBD1 matches at 10 bases. J was trimmed by 6 bases and V by 2 bases; bases with no gene match: 10. Germline V gives CDR1 MNHEY, CDR2 SVGAGI. The CDR3 spans 16 residues. The CDR3 is CASSYRSGTGASEQYF. In DNA, the CDR3 is TGTGCCAGCAGTTACCGATCCGGGACAGGGGCGTCCGAGCAGTACTTC.

This clonotype was observed a handful of times. The chain recombines TRBV27 with TRBJ2-2, with 9 bases aligning to TRBD1. The germline V gene has CDR1 MNHEY and CDR2 SMNVEV (reference sequence). The CDR3 extends over 14 amino acids. J gave up 8 bases and V 7 bases, and 8 bases lay outside the gene matches. CDR3 DNA sequence: TGTGCCAGCACCTATACAGGGGGCGCGGGGGAGCTGTTTTTT. Protein: CASTYTGGAGELFF.

This clonotype was picked up a small number of times. The V and J genes are TRBV4-2 and TRBJ2-7; 14 bases fit TRBD2. CDR3 length: 15 residues. Germline V gene data show CDR1 as LGHNA and CDR2 as YNFKEQ. With V trimmed by 4 bases and J by 3 bases, 2 bases remained unmatched. CDR3 residues: CASSPGTSGGYEQYF. The CDR3 DNA reads as TGTGCCAGCAGCCCTGGGACTAGCGGGGGCTACGAGCAGTACTTC.

The CDR3 sequence: CASSQNRGGTEAFF. The CDR3 DNA sequence: TGTGCCAGCAGTCAAAACAGGGGGGGGACTGAAGCTTTCTTT. The chain joins TRBV2 to TRBJ1-1, with TRBD1 identical over 8 bases. This CDR3 region has 14 residues. CDR1 and CDR2 (germline): SNHLY, FYNNEI. J lost 5 bases, V lost 5 bases, and 7 bases had no gene match.

V is TRBV19 and J is TRBJ2-1; either TRBD1 or TRBD2 may fit D (5 bases each). Germline assignment: CDR1 LNHDA and CDR2 SQIVND (reference sequence). V shed 4 bases and J shed 8 bases, with 21 bases lying between them. The CDR3 spans 16 residues. CDR3 residues: CASSTPRDEVWDEQFF. The DNA for the CDR3 is TGTGCCAGTAGTACTCCCCGGGACGAGGTCTGGGATGAGCAGTTCTTC.

This clonotype was counted between two and nine times. V usage is TRBV9 and J usage is TRBJ2-1; the match to TRBD1 covers 8 bases. The CDR3 extends over 15 amino acids. In germline, CDR1 is SGDLS, CDR2 YYNGEE. V lost 3 bases, J lost 4 bases, and 6 bases stayed unmatched. CDR3 in amino acids: CASSGRQGNYNEQFF. The CDR3 DNA follows: TGTGCCAGCAGCGGGAGACAGGGGAATTACAATGAGCAGTTCTTC.